This T cell receptor (beta chain) was sequenced for a study of T cell changes during pregnancy in multiple sclerosis. This CDR3 has 20 amino acids. The germline gives CDR1 MNHEY, CDR2 SMNVEV (reference sequence). The ends were cut back, 3 bases at V and 5 bases at J, with 31 bases in the middle. Generated by immunoSEQ multiplex PCR, the TCRdb table keeps only in-frame clones and is missing some. The sample has around 60,000 clones; about 93% are singletons. Sample: peripheral blood, taken in the third trimester of pregnancy. The chain recombines TRBV27 with TRBJ1-2; a weak D match, TRBD1 (6 bases). The source of this sequence is a female donor in good health, enrolled as a control in a pregnancy study. The CDR3 loop is CASSFRTGPRKTSLLYGYTF. Here the CDR3 DNA reads TGTGCCAGCAGTTTTCGTACAGGGCCGCGAAAGACCTCTCTCCTTTATGGCTACACCTTC.